These 17 T cell receptor beta chains originate from one sample sequenced in a study of Ad26.COV2.S vaccination and SARS-CoV-2 variants. The treatment is: about 20 received Ad26.COV2.S at low or high dose, single or two shots; roughly 5 received placebo; per-sample allocation not given. It was on day 63 after the first vaccine or placebo injection that samples were taken. This table comes from immunoSEQ multiplex PCR, and its TCRdb copy is limited to in-frame clones, with some not included. The sample gives roughly 700,000 clones, around 89% of which show up once; roughly 1.5% is in the top ten. The sequenced sample was peripheral blood, obtained in a trial of Ad26.COV2.S vaccine versus placebo. These receptors originate from a person between 18 and 59 years old who received the Ad26.COV2.S COVID-19 vaccine or a placebo.

This chain uses TRBV2 with TRBJ1-5; D unresolved. CDR1 is SNHLY, CDR2 FYNNEI, per germline. CDR3 size: 13 residues. Between the trimmed V and J ends, which lost 2 bases and 2 bases, there was a span of 4 bases. CDR3 sequence (DNA): TGTGCCAGCAGTGAAACGGGCAATCAGCCCCAGCATTTT. This sequence encodes CASSETGNQPQHF. Filled out from reference TRBV2 and TRBJ1-5, the complete variable domain reads EPEVTQTPSHQVTQMGQEVILRCVPISNHLYFYWYRQILGQKVEFLVSFYNNEISEKSEIFDDQFSVERPDGSNFTLKIRSTKLEDSAMYFCASSETGNQPQHFGDGTRLSIL.

The V and J genes are TRBV18 and TRBJ1-5, with a possible D match to TRBD1 (5 bases). V was pared by 6 bases and J by 4 bases, with 13 bases between. Germline loops: CDR1 KGHSH, CDR2 LQKENI. The CDR3 length is 14 residues. Here the CDR3 DNA reads TGTGCCAGCTCCCCCTCGACAGATAATCAGCCCCAGCATTTT. This encodes CASSPSTDNQPQHF.

The gene calls are TRBV4-3 and TRBJ1-2; the D is unclear. Trimming cost V 2 bases and J 1 base, with 11 bases left between them. The CDR3 runs 15 residues. Looked up from germline, CDR1 is LGHNA and CDR2 is YSLEER. Here the CDR3 reads CASSQMGGNNYGYTF. CDR3 bases: TGCGCCAGCAGCCAAATGGGAGGGAATAACTATGGCTACACCTTC.

This clone turned up a few times. The CDR3 coding sequence is TGTGCCAGTAGTATCCAGGAGGGTCAGCCCCAGCATTTT. It is translated as CASSIQEGQPQHF. This sequence joins TRBV19 and TRBJ1-5; D not resolved. V lost 3 bases to trimming and J lost 6 bases, with 9 bases between them. The CDR3 extends over 13 amino acids. Germline values: CDR1 LNHDA, CDR2 SQIVND (reference sequence).

This chain's CDR3 is CSVEAGREQSSYNSPLHF. For the CDR3, the DNA is TGCAGCGTTGAAGCTGGCAGGGAGCAAAGCTCCTATAATTCACCCCTCCACTTT. V is TRBV29-1 and J is TRBJ1-6, with a possible D match to TRBD1 (5 bases). Germline values: CDR1 SQVTM, CDR2 ANQGSEA. V was cut by 1 base and J by 0 bases, with 16 bases left in between. This CDR3 is 18 amino acids long.

The rearrangement uses TRBV4-1 and TRBJ1-2, with D possibly TRBD1 on 6 matching bases. Germline CDR1 is MGHRA and CDR2 is YSYEKL. V shed 3 bases and J shed 7 bases, with 18 bases lying between them. The length of the CDR3 is 15 residues. CDR3 nucleotides: TGCGCCAGCAGCCAGACCGGGACACCCGGGGTTGGCTACACCTTC. Translated: CASSQTGTPGVGYTF.

The chain links TRBV27 to TRBJ1-2; no definite D call. Germline V gene data show CDR1 as MNHEY and CDR2 as SMNVEV (reference sequence). V lost 6 bases and J 4 bases, leaving 12 bases between the germline ends. This CDR3 is 13 amino acids long. The CDR3 loop reads CASRPGNFYGYTF. The CDR3 nucleotides read TGTGCCAGCAGGCCCGGGAACTTCTATGGCTACACCTTC.

This clone was seen a single time. The chain links TRBV7-2 to TRBJ2-7; a weak D match, TRBD2 (6 bases). Trimming cost V 1 base and J 5 bases, with 12 bases left between them. The CDR3 is 14 residues long. Germline V CDR1 and CDR2: SGHTA, FQGNSA. The CDR3 DNA sequence: TGTGCCAGCAGCTTAGACGGGAGTCCCGACGAGCAGTACTTC. It encodes CASSLDGSPDEQYF.

This sequence joins TRBV5-1 and TRBJ1-2; D is ambiguous. The CDR3 is 14 residues long. Trimming pared 0 bases from V and 4 bases from J, leaving 10 bases between. CDR1 and CDR2 from the germline V gene are SGHRS and YFSETQ. The CDR3 bases are TGCGCCAGCAGCTTGGCCAGTGTTGGCTATGGCTACACCTTC. Translation: CASSLASVGYGYTF.

The chain employs TRBV5-4 and TRBJ1-1; D gene ambiguous. CDR1 is SGHNT and CDR2 is YYREEE in the germline V gene (reference sequence). This CDR3 region has 13 residues. Between the trimmed V and J ends, which lost 7 bases and 1 base, there was a span of 11 bases. In DNA, the CDR3 is TGTGCCAGCGAGGGCCATCCGAACACTGAAGCTTTCTTT. Translation gives CASEGHPNTEAFF.

The CDR3 protein is CASSHGSGTTDTQYF. The CDR3 DNA reads as TGTGCCAGCAGCCACGGTAGCGGGACCACAGATACGCAGTATTTT. The chain recombines TRBV5-6 with TRBJ2-3, with TRBD2 matching 8 bases. CDR3 length: 15 amino acids. Trimming took 4 bases from V and 2 from J; bases not matched to a gene: 6. Per germline, CDR1 SGHDT and CDR2 YYEEEE.

In regard to this clone: Other DNA variants within this sample encode the same CDR3. The V call is TRBV18, the J call TRBJ2-2; D might be TRBD1 (6 bases). The ends were cut back, 3 bases at V and 6 bases at J, with 8 bases in the middle. CDR1 and CDR2 (germline): KGHSH, LQKENI. The CDR3 is 13 residues long. For the CDR3, the DNA is TGTGCCAGCTCACCGGGGGCCGCCGGGGAGCTGTTTTTT. The encoded protein is CASSPGAAGELFF.

CDR3 loop: CASSTGASWGYEQYF. Written as DNA, the CDR3 is TGTGCCAGTAGTACCGGGGCCAGCTGGGGATACGAGCAGTACTTC. The V gene is TRBV19, the J gene TRBJ2-7; D assignment may be TRBD1 or TRBD2 (5 bases each). The V and J ends lost 4 bases and 4 bases respectively, with 17 bases between them. Germline CDR1 and CDR2: LNHDA and SQIVND (reference sequence). This CDR3 comprises 15 residues.

This chain uses TRBV29-1 with TRBJ1-1; no firm D call. V dropped 5 bases and J dropped 1 base, with 5 bases sitting between them. The CDR3 runs 11 residues. Germline V CDR1 and CDR2: SQVTM, ANQGSEA. CDR3 sequence reads: CSVLGNTEAFF. The CDR3 DNA reads as TGCAGCGTTTTGGGGAACACTGAAGCTTTCTTT. Supplemented by reference TRBV29-1 and TRBJ1-1, the full variable domain reads SAVISQKPSRDICQRGTSLTIQCQVDSQVTMMFWYRQQPGQSLTLIATANQGSEATYESGFVIDKFPISRPNLTFSTLTVSNMSPEDSSIYLCSVLGNTEAFFGQGTRLTVV.

The sample holds a few counts of this clone. The genes are TRBV3-1 (or the pseudogene TRBV3-2) and TRBJ2-7, with D uncertain. Germline CDR1 reads LGHDT; CDR2 reads YNNKEL (reference sequence). The CDR3 consists of 10 residues. Trimming stripped 10 bases from V and 6 bases from J, with 10 bases between. CDR3 loop: CATPGAEQYF. For the CDR3, the DNA is TGTGCCACTCCAGGAGCCGAGCAGTACTTC.

The genes are TRBV24-1 and TRBJ2-3; the match to TRBD1 covers 7 bases. The V gene's germline CDR1 is KGHDR and CDR2 SFDVKD. V trimming: 3 bases; J trimming: 2 bases; junction bases outside the gene matches: 4. The CDR3 is made up of 15 amino acids. This CDR3 is CATSDQTGATDTQYF. The CDR3, as DNA: TGTGCCACCAGTGATCAAACAGGGGCCACAGATACGCAGTATTTT.

The rearrangement uses TRBV7-9 and TRBJ1-4; tentatively, D is TRBD1 (6 bases). The V and J ends lost 3 bases and 3 bases respectively, with 8 bases between them. This CDR3 region has 14 residues. CDR1 and CDR2 (germline): SEHNR, FQNEAQ (reference sequence). This CDR3 is CASSLDSANEKLFF. CDR3 bases: TGTGCCAGCAGCTTGGACAGTGCTAATGAAAAACTGTTTTTT.